This TCR beta chain was found in a study of cytomegalovirus exposure and HLA in healthy donors. Turning to the study itself: The use of the same platform for the roughly 120 validation repertoires and the 600 to 800 first-cohort repertoires was reported by a later analysis.

The CDR3 runs 17 residues. With 5 bases clipped from V and 0 bases from J, the junction kept 7 bases outside the gene matches. Per germline, CDR1 MDHEN and CDR2 SYDVKM. The method was immunoSEQ multiplex PCR; TCRdb's version includes in-frame clones alone and lacks a portion of them. The sample records 30,000 to 40,000 clones, over 80% being singletons. Sequencing was done on a sample of PBMCs. The chain recombines TRBV28 with TRBJ1-4; 9 nucleotides match TRBD1. This receptor was identified in a man aged 18 to 35 in good health and CMV-seronegative. This chain's CDR3 is CASSLPDRGATNEKLFF. CDR3 in DNA: TGTGCCAGCAGTCTGCCGGACAGGGGTGCAACTAATGAAAAACTGTTTTTT.